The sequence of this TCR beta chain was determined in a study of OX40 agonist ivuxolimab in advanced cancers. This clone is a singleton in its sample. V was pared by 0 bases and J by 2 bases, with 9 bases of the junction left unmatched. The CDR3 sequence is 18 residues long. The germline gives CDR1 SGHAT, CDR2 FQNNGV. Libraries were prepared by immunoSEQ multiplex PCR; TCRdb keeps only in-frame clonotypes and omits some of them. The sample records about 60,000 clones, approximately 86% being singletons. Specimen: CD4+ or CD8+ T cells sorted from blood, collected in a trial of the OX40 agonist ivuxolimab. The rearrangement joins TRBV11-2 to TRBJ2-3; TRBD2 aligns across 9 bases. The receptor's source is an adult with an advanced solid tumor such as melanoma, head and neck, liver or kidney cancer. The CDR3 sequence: CASSLDLASGETTDTQYF. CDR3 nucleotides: TGTGCCAGCAGCTTAGATTTGGCTAGCGGGGAGACCACAGATACGCAGTATTTT.